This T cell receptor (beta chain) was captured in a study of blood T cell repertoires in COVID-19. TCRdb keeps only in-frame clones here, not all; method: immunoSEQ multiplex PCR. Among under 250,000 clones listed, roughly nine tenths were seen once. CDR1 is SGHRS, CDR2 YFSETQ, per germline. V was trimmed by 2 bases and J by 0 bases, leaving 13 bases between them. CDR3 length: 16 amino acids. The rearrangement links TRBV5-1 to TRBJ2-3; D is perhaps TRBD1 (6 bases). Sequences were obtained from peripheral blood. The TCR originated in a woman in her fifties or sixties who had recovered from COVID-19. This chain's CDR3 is CASSFEDRSSTDTQYF. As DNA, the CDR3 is TGCGCCAGCAGCTTCGAGGACAGATCTAGCACAGATACGCAGTATTTT.